The subject of this entry is one T cell receptor beta chain. The data derive from a study of blood T cell repertoires in COVID-19. Sequencing was performed with immunoSEQ multiplex PCR; in TCRdb, only in-frame clones are kept and a portion is missing. There are around 76,000 clones in the sample; more than 75% occur only once, and 25% to 30% lies in the top ten. V was pared by 5 bases and J by 3 bases, with 7 bases of the junction left unmatched. This CDR3 is 13 amino acids long. Germline CDR1 and CDR2: GTSNPN and SVGIG (reference sequence). Sequencing used peripheral blood. V is TRBV30 and J is TRBJ2-7; TRBD2 matches at 7 bases. This clonotype originated in a woman aged 80 or older with active or convalescent COVID-19. CDR3 nucleotide sequence: TGTGCCTGGGGTGGGAGGGCCGACTACGAGCAGTACTTC. Residues: CAWGGRADYEQYF.